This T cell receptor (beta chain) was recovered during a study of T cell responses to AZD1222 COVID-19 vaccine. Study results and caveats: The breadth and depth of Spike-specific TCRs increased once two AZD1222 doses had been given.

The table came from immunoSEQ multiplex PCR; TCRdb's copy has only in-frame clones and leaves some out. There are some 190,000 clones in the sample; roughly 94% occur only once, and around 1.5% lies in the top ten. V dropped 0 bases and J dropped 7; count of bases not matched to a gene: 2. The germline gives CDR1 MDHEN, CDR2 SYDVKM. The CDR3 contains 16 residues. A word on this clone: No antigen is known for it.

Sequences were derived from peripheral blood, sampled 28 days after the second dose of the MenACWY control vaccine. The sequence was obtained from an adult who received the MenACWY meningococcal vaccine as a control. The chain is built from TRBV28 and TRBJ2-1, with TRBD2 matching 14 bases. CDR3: CASSLWGTSGSNEQFF. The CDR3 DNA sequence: TGTGCCAGCAGTTTATGGGGGACTAGCGGGAGTAATGAGCAGTTCTTC.